The 13 T cell receptor beta chains given below trace back to one sample, sequenced in a study of shared clonotypes between healthy human individuals. The naive CD8 subset, CD45RO-negative cells positively selected for CCR7, excluded terminally differentiated effector memory CD45RA+ cells. Assay: immunoSEQ multiplex PCR; the TCRdb copy retains only in-frame clones and omits some. The sample lists around 2,000,000 clones, approximately 94% occurring once. Sequencing input: naive CD8+ T cells sorted from blood. The receptors were gathered from a man between 18 and 29 years old in good health.

The CDR3 DNA reads TGTGCCAGCAGCCCCATGGCCGGAATTCCCGGGGAGTACTTC. Protein sequence: CASSPMAGIPGEYF. The chain uses TRBV27 and TRBJ2-7, with TRBD2 as a possible D gene (5 bases). CDR1 and CDR2 (germline): MNHEY, SMNVEV (reference sequence). CDR3 length: 14 residues. Deletions cut 6 bases from V and 11 bases from J, with 23 bases between.

The chain carries TRBV10-3 and TRBJ2-3; D possibly corresponds to TRBD1 (7 bases). V lost 2 bases to trimming and J lost 0 bases, with 9 bases between them. In germline, CDR1 is ENHRY, CDR2 SYGVKD. This CDR3 is built from 15 residues. CDR3 nucleotides: TGTGCCATCAGTGAGCAGGGGGGCAGCACAGATACGCAGTATTTT. This sequence encodes CAISEQGGSTDTQYF.

This sequence joins TRBV30 and TRBJ2-3; D ambiguous. The germline gives CDR1 GTSNPN, CDR2 SVGIG (reference sequence). CDR3 size: 13 residues. Trimming removed 8 bases from V and 1 base from J, with 13 bases in between. CDR3 in DNA: TGTGCCCACAGTTTTGGCGGCACAGATACGCAGTATTTT. It yields the protein CAHSFGGTDTQYF.

This chain joins TRBV27 and TRBJ1-1; perhaps TRBD1 as D (6 bases). Trimming left V 3 bases short and J 0 bases short, with 14 bases between. Germline V gene data show CDR1 as MNHEY and CDR2 as SMNVEV (reference sequence). The CDR3 length is 16 residues. The CDR3 spells CASSFHREGLNTEAFF. CDR3 nucleotides: TGTGCCAGCAGTTTCCACAGGGAGGGGCTGAACACTGAAGCTTTCTTT.

The rearrangement uses TRBV4-1 and TRBJ2-7; D is ambiguous. The CDR3 has 14 amino acids. Germline CDR1 and CDR2: MGHRA and YSYEKL. Trimming took 9 bases from V and 0 from J, leaving 15 bases between them. The chain's CDR3 is CASALLTSSYEQYF. The CDR3 DNA follows: TGCGCCAGTGCTCTTTTAACGAGCTCCTACGAGCAGTACTTC.

J is TRBJ1-2 and V is TRBV9, with TRBD1 identical over 8 bases. The ends lost 5 bases at V and 4 bases at J; junction bases unmatched: 10. The CDR3 totals 15 residues. CDR1 and CDR2 (germline): SGDLS, YYNGEE. This chain's CDR3 is CASRGVGTGTYGYTF. The CDR3 nucleotides read TGTGCCAGCAGGGGGGTCGGGACAGGAACCTATGGCTACACCTTC.

The rearrangement joins TRBV30 to TRBJ2-5; D is unclear. Germline V lookup: CDR1 GTSNPN, CDR2 SVGIG (reference sequence). The V gene lost 0 bases and the J gene lost 2 bases, with 13 bases spanning the gap. This CDR3 region has 15 residues. The CDR3 coding sequence is TGTGCCTGGAGTGTACCCCGCGTCTTACAAGAGACCCAGTACTTC. The encoded protein is CAWSVPRVLQETQYF.

This clone has a single count. The sample holds other DNA sequences that translate to the same CDR3. The chain links TRBV28 to TRBJ2-7; the D call may be TRBD1 or TRBD2 (5 bases each). Germline assignment: CDR1 MDHEN and CDR2 SYDVKM. The CDR3 runs to 13 residues. V lost 4 bases, J lost 7 bases, and 14 bases lay in between. The CDR3: CASSSPMGEEQYF. The CDR3 region has the DNA TGTGCCAGCAGTTCCCCCATGGGGGAGGAGCAGTACTTC.

This clone has more than one count but fewer than ten. A junction end diverges from the germline sequence, so it may reflect a read error. The chain recombines TRBV14 with TRBJ1-6; D is undetermined. Germline CDR1 reads SGHDN; CDR2 reads FVKESK. The CDR3 is 14 amino acids. CDR3 sequence: CASSQEGHSPPLHF. In DNA, the CDR3 is TGTGCCAGCAGCCAAGAAGGGCACAGTCCACCTCTCCACTTT.

The V gene is TRBV29-1, the J gene TRBJ2-2, with 12 bases aligning to TRBD2. The J segment lost 6 bases and the V segment lost 6 bases, leaving 8 bases of the junction unmatched. Germline V CDR1 and CDR2: SQVTM, ANQGSEA. The CDR3 contains 15 residues. The CDR3 coding sequence is TGCAGCGTGAGACTAGCGGGAGATCAGTCCGGGGAGCTGTTTTTT. Encoded protein: CSVRLAGDQSGELFF.

The rearrangement joins TRBV28 to TRBJ2-2; no definite D call. CDR3 length equals 13 residues. Germline V gives CDR1 MDHEN, CDR2 SYDVKM. With 3 bases removed from V and 4 bases from J, the gap between germline ends came to 6 bases. As DNA, the CDR3 is TGTGCCAGCAGTTTTGTCCGCACCGGGGAGCTGTTTTTT. This gives the protein CASSFVRTGELFF.

Comments on this clone: At the DNA level, this CDR3 is encoded by other sequences in the same sample as well. This chain connects TRBV7-3 to TRBJ2-2, with D uncertain. Germline CDR1 SGHTA, CDR2 FQGTGA. The CDR3 sequence is 14 residues long. The V gene lost 2 bases and the J gene lost 2 bases, with 6 bases spanning the gap. The CDR3: CASSLLGNTGELFF. CDR3 DNA: TGTGCCAGCAGCTTACTGGGTAACACCGGGGAGCTGTTTTTT.

Only one count was recorded for this clone. The same CDR3 arises from other DNA sequences in this sample as well. The chain links TRBV6-5 to TRBJ2-5; D unresolved. V lost 0 bases and J lost 5, with 4 bases in between. This CDR3 has 12 residues. Per the germline V gene, CDR1 is MNHEY and CDR2 is SVGAGI. The CDR3 loop reads CASSYSPETQYF. The CDR3 DNA follows: TGTGCCAGCAGTTACTCCCCGGAGACCCAGTACTTC.